The clone carrying this T cell receptor (beta chain) occurred once. The target antigen is unknown. This sample was included in a study of T cell repertoires in cytomegalovirus infection. About the study: Public signatures in TCR beta pointed to CMV infection and matching HLA type.

TCRdb independently ran MiXCR on the reads; one entry per CDR3 protein. This table holds 350,000 to 550,000 distinct CDR3 sequences, about 33% found once. Study-level points and caveats: There were HLA-C-restricted CMV-specific TCR beta clonotypes dominating the ex vivo response. Totalled public TCR beta family frequency picked out people who carried CMV plus the relevant HLA.

The ends were cut back, 4 bases at V and 10 bases at J, with 14 bases in the middle. CDR1 MNHNY and CDR2 SVGAGI come from the germline V gene (reference sequence). The CDR3 extends over 13 amino acids. This sequence was found in a human donor in good health (CMV status not recorded). Some clones in this sample may be carry-over from other donors' samples. The sequenced material came from PBMCs. The J gene is TRBJ1-5, the V gene TRBV6-6, with D possibly TRBD1 on 6 matching bases. The chain's CDR3 is CASSFPLGGPQHF. CDR3 DNA sequence: TGTGCCAGCAGTTTCCCCTTGGGGGGCCCCCAGCATTTT.